This is a list of T cell receptor beta chains from one sample in a study of CD8 T cells in ankylosing spondylitis. TCRdb processed the 5' RACE reads anew with MiXCR; each CDR3 protein has one entry. Among about 230,000 distinct CDR3 sequences, 8.2% were seen once, and the ten largest hold 4% to 5.5%. Material for sequencing was blood, either unsorted or a sorted T cell fraction (not recorded which). Receptors originate from a female donor with ankylosing spondylitis or in good health (not recorded which). Each CDR3 is given with its conserved first and last residue. The D gene is left open where the match is weak. Rows may omit the clone size; those that give it use once, few, many or a size class.

d_gene,j_gene,len,v_gene,abundance,CDR3aa,CDR3nt
TRBD2,TRBJ2-1,14,TRBV6-4,many,CASSDGTSSNEQFF,TGTGCCAGCAGTGACGGGACTAGCAGCAATGAGCAGTTCTTC
-,TRBJ2-7,14,TRBV12-3/TRBV12-4,many,CASSFGGPSYEQYF,TGTGCCAGCAGTTTCGGGGGGCCTTCCTACGAGCAGTACTTC
-,TRBJ2-1,15,TRBV4-1,many,CASSQGSQGGNEQFF,TGCGCCAGCAGCCAAGGGTCCCAGGGCGGCAATGAGCAGTTCTTC
TRBD2,TRBJ2-4,15,TRBV2,many,CASSDAGDSKNIQYF,TGTGCCAGCAGTGATGCGGGAGACAGCAAAAACATTCAGTACTTC
-,TRBJ2-3,14,TRBV6-1,many,CASSGLLATDTQYF,TGTGCCAGCAGTGGTCTACTAGCCACAGATACGCAGTATTTT
-,TRBJ2-1,11,TRBV10-3,many,CAISETIEQFF,TGTGCCATCAGTGAGACCATTGAGCAGTTCTTC
-,TRBJ1-1,14,TRBV5-5,many,CASSLEWGDTEAFF,TGTGCCAGCAGCTTGGAATGGGGGGACACTGAAGCTTTCTTT
-,TRBJ2-1,15,TRBV24-1,many,CATSDLGGSYNEQFF,TGTGCCACCAGTGATTTGGGCGGTTCCTACAATGAGCAGTTCTTC
TRBD1,TRBJ2-7,13,TRBV7-2,many,CASSQVRGLEQYF,TGTGCCAGCAGCCAGGTGAGGGGGCTCGAGCAGTACTTC
-,TRBJ1-2,13,TRBV6-5,-,CASSSRRGDGYTF,TGTGCCAGCAGTTCCCGTCGGGGGGACGGCTACACCTTC
-,TRBJ2-3,12,TRBV19,many,CASGDFTDTQYF,TGTGCCAGTGGGGACTTTACAGATACGCAGTATTTT
-,TRBJ1-1,14,TRBV18,many,CASSPPQAGTEAFF,TGTGCCAGCTCACCCCCACAAGCCGGGACTGAAGCTTTCTTT
TRBD2,TRBJ2-3,15,TRBV20-1,many,CSASRREGLTDTQYF,TGCAGTGCTAGTAGGCGGGAGGGCCTTACAGATACGCAGTATTTT
TRBD2,TRBJ2-1,15,TRBV20-1,many,CSGLGLAGAGNEQFF,TGCAGTGGTCTTGGGTTGGCGGGAGCGGGGAATGAGCAGTTCTTC
-,TRBJ2-3,10,TRBV6-1,many,CASSVLLTSF,TGTGCCAGCAGTGTGCTGCTGACCTCTTTT
-,TRBJ2-1,14,TRBV7-2,many,CASSLVVAANEQFF,TGTGCCAGCAGCTTAGTGGTAGCGGCGAATGAGCAGTTCTTC
TRBD1,TRBJ2-7,14,TRBV6-5,many,CASSYSDRGYEQYF,TGTGCCAGCAGTTACTCGGACAGGGGTTACGAGCAGTACTTC
-,TRBJ2-1,15,TRBV2,many,CASSERQLRYNEQFF,TGTGCCAGCAGTGAACGCCAGCTAAGGTACAATGAGCAGTTCTTC
-,TRBJ2-2,15,TRBV19,-,CASTSRDRYTGELFF,TGTGCCAGTACGAGCCGGGACCGTTACACCGGGGAGCTGTTTTTT
-,TRBJ2-7,12,TRBV7-2,few,CASSSNGGEQYF,TGTGCCAGCAGTTCTAACGGGGGCGAGCAGTACTTC
TRBD2,TRBJ2-1,18,TRBV20-1,few,CSADEPYGLAGGVYEQFF,TGCAGTGCTGATGAACCTTACGGACTAGCGGGAGGAGTATATGAGCAGTTCTTC
-,TRBJ2-1,13,TRBV7-2,many,CASSPMRSDEQFF,TGTGCCAGCAGCCCTATGAGGTCCGATGAGCAGTTCTTC
TRBD1,TRBJ1-5,12,TRBV20-1,many,CSAQGEGQPQHF,TGCAGTGCCCAGGGGGAAGGTCAGCCCCAGCATTTT
-,TRBJ2-1,14,TRBV12-3/TRBV12-4,many,CASSYRAGYNEQFF,TGTGCCAGCAGTTACAGAGCAGGGTACAATGAGCAGTTCTTC
-,TRBJ1-1,13,TRBV20-1,many,CSAGGRADTEAFF,TGCAGTGCTGGGGGCAGGGCGGACACTGAAGCTTTCTTT
TRBD1,TRBJ1-1,13,TRBV20-1,many,CSARGTGRTEAFF,TGCAGTGCTAGAGGGACAGGGAGGACTGAAGCTTTCTTT
-,TRBJ2-5,12,TRBV29-1,many,CSASPGRETQYF,TGCAGCGCTTCGCCGGGCCGAGAGACCCAGTACTTC
-,TRBJ1-1,13,TRBV7-2,many,CASSLVPGTEAFF,TGTGCCAGCAGCTTAGTCCCTGGCACTGAAGCTTTCTTT
-,TRBJ1-1,13,TRBV11-2,many,CASSGSMNTEAFF,TGTGCCAGCAGCGGCAGTATGAACACTGAAGCTTTCTTT
-,TRBJ1-5,16,TRBV12-3/TRBV12-4,many,CASSFLWGDSNQPQHF,TGTGCCAGCAGTTTCCTGTGGGGGGATAGCAATCAGCCCCAGCATTTT
TRBD2,TRBJ2-3,17,TRBV20-1,many,CSARDLGLAGVKDTQYF,TGCAGTGCTAGAGATCTTGGACTAGCGGGAGTTAAGGATACGCAGTATTTT
-,TRBJ2-2,15,TRBV12-3/TRBV12-4,many,CANRPLYPNTGELFF,TGTGCCAACCGTCCACTGTACCCGAACACCGGGGAGCTGTTTTTT
-,TRBJ2-5,15,TRBV14,many,CASSRHGRLQETQYF,TGTGCCAGCAGCCGCCACGGGCGCCTCCAAGAGACCCAGTACTTC
-,TRBJ2-2,16,TRBV7-2,few,CASRVRTGFNTGELFF,TGTGCCTCCAGGGTCAGAACGGGATTTAACACCGGGGAGCTGTTTTTT
TRBD2,TRBJ2-7,15,TRBV27,many,CASSSSGRITYEQYF,TGTGCCAGCAGTAGTAGCGGGAGAATTACCTACGAGCAGTACTTC
TRBD2,TRBJ2-5,15,TRBV7-7,many,CASSVGLAGYETQYF,TGTGCCAGCAGCGTGGGACTAGCGGGATACGAGACCCAGTACTTC
-,TRBJ2-7,12,TRBV12-3/TRBV12-4,-,CASSRPGAEQYF,TGTGCCAGCAGTCGACCGGGGGCCGAGCAGTACTTC
TRBD2,TRBJ2-1,18,TRBV11-1,many,CASSSGRRSGRESNEQFF,TGTGCCAGCAGCTCGGGTCGGAGAAGCGGGAGGGAGAGCAATGAGCAGTTCTTC
-,TRBJ2-1,14,TRBV24-1,many,CATSDSPPGNEQFF,TGTGCCACCAGTGATTCCCCCCCCGGGAATGAGCAGTTCTTC
TRBD2,TRBJ2-7,15,TRBV11-2,many,CASSSGLAGSYEQYF,TGTGCCAGCAGCTCTGGACTAGCGGGCTCCTACGAGCAGTACTTC
TRBD1,TRBJ1-1,11,TRBV12-3/TRBV12-4,many,CASTRQGEAFF,TGTGCCAGCACCCGACAGGGTGAAGCTTTCTTT
-,TRBJ1-1,14,TRBV12-3/TRBV12-4,many,CASSFQGSRTEAFF,TGTGCCAGCAGTTTCCAGGGATCGAGGACTGAAGCTTTCTTT
TRBD2,TRBJ2-2,15,TRBV5-1,many,CASSFQRENTGELFF,TGCGCCAGCAGCTTCCAGCGGGAGAACACCGGGGAGCTGTTTTTT
-,TRBJ2-7,15,TRBV7-6,many,CASSLGAGTAYEQYF,TGTGCCAGCAGCTTAGGGGCGGGAACCGCCTACGAGCAGTACTTC
TRBD1,TRBJ1-1,16,TRBV6-1,many,CASRLYSGTGNTEAFF,TGTGCCAGCAGGCTATATTCCGGGACAGGGAACACTGAAGCTTTCTTT